This T cell receptor (beta chain) was retrieved from a study of shared clonotypes between healthy human individuals. V shed 5 bases and J shed 1 base, with 10 bases lying between them. CDR1 and CDR2 from the germline V gene are SQVTM and ANQGSEA. CDR3 length equals 13 residues. Some clones are missing from TCRdb's copy, which holds only in-frame ones; the method was immunoSEQ multiplex PCR. The repertoire holds about 980,000 clones, with roughly 72% as singletons. The sequencing input was memory CD4+ T cells sorted from blood. Subset given: CD45RA-negative fraction. This chain uses TRBV29-1 with TRBJ2-3; no reliable D call. This sequence was found in a man between 18 and 35 years old in good health. The CDR3 is CSVSLTGTDTQYF. The DNA of the CDR3 is TGCAGCGTTTCCCTAACTGGCACAGATACGCAGTATTTT.